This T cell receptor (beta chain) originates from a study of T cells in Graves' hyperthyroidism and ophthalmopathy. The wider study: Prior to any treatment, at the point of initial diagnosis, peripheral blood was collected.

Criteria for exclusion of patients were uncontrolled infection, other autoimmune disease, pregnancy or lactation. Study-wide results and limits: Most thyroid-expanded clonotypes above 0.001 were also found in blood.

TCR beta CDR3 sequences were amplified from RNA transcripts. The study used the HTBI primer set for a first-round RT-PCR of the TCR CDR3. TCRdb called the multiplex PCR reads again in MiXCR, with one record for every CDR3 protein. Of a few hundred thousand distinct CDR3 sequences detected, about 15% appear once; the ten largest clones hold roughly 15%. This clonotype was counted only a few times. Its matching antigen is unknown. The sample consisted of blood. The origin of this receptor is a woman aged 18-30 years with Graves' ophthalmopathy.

CDR3 in DNA: TGTGCCAGCAGCACGCGACAGGGGGCCACCGGGGAGCTGTTTTTT. Its protein is CASSTRQGATGELFF. V is TRBV28 and J is TRBJ2-2; 10 positions agree with TRBD1. Germline lookup yields CDR1 MDHEN and CDR2 SYDVKM. This CDR3 comprises 15 residues. The ends lost 6 bases at V and 4 bases at J; junction bases unmatched: 5.